This TCR beta chain was sequenced for a study of blood T cells in healthy people across ages. Germline CDR1 SGHRS, CDR2 YFSETQ. The CDR3 is made up of 15 amino acids. Trimming took off 4 bases at V and 3 bases at J, with 16 bases between the two ends. About this clonotype: Its antigen remains unidentified.

With a J-beta primer mix and a sample-barcoded 5' primer, a second PCR ran about 7 to 12 cycles. Every sample returned 2.5 million or more CDR3-containing paired-end reads. TCRdb independently ran MiXCR on the 5' RACE reads; one entry per CDR3 protein. The repertoire holds 710,000 or so distinct CDR3 sequences, with less than 40% as singletons. Study-level findings and limits: Conclusively comparing naive with antigen-experienced cells was impossible with unsorted PBMCs.

The chain employs TRBV5-1 and TRBJ1-1; no clear D. The receptor was derived from a woman of 80 years or more in good health. Specimen: blood. CDR3 nucleotides: TGCGCCAGCAGCCCCGAAGGTAGGGCGGACACTGAAGCTTTCTTT. This codes for CASSPEGRADTEAFF.